Listed below are T cell receptor beta chains from one sample, sequenced in a study of beta chain features in type 1 diabetes. Produced via immunoSEQ multiplex PCR; TCRdb's table is partial and in-frame only. The sample lists more than 250,000 clones, approximately 15% occurring once. The sample taken for sequencing was naive CD4+ T cells from blood. The receptors were sampled from a young man with type 1 diabetes. CDR3s include the opening cysteine and the closing phenylalanine or tryptophan. Fields, in order: D gene, clone size, V gene, J gene, CDR3 DNA, CDR3 protein. The D gene is left open where the match is weak. Clone size is not always given. Where it is, it says once, few, many or a class for expanded clones.

TRBD1	-	TRBV5-1	TRBJ1-3	TGCGCCAGCAGCTCATCTGGGACAGCTGGAAACACCATATATTTT	CASSSSGTAGNTIYF
-	-	TRBV6-6	TRBJ2-1	TGTGCCAGCAGTTCCCCGGCGGGACCGGTCCATGCGCAGTTCTTC	CASSSPAGPVHAQFF
TRBD2	few	TRBV28	TRBJ2-3	TGTGCCAGCACCGAACTAGCGGGAGGAGCAGATACGCAGTATTTT	CASTELAGGADTQYF
-	few	TRBV7-2	TRBJ1-5	TGTGCCAGCAGCTTAGGGCCCGATGGAGCCCAGCATTTT	CASSLGPDGAQHF
-	-	TRBV5-1	TRBJ2-7	TGCGCCAGCAGCTTGCAGGGGTCCGAGCAGTACTTC	CASSLQGSEQYF
-	-	TRBV29-1	TRBJ2-1	TGCAGCGTCCCCGGGGGGCGGGAGAGGTACAATGAGCAGTTCTTC	CSVPGGRERYNEQFF
TRBD1	few	TRBV25-1	TRBJ2-5	TGTGCCAGCAGTACCTGGGACAGGCCGCAAGAGACCCAGTACTTC	CASSTWDRPQETQYF
-	-	TRBV5-6	TRBJ1-1	TGTGCCAGCAGCGAAACCCTTAGGGGCGCCGAGAACACTGAAGCTTTCTTT	CASSETLRGAENTEAFF
TRBD2	-	TRBV10-3	TRBJ2-3	TGTGCCATCAGTGAGCGCACTAGCGGGACAGATACGCAGTATTTT	CAISERTSGTDTQYF
TRBD1	few	TRBV6-6	TRBJ2-2	TGTGCCAGCAGTAAACAGGGGTTTGACACCGGGGAGCTGTTTTTT	CASSKQGFDTGELFF
TRBD1	few	TRBV6-5	TRBJ2-5	TGTGCCAGCAGCCGACAGGGTTCAGAGACCCAGTACTTC	CASSRQGSETQYF
-	few	TRBV28	TRBJ2-7	TGTGCCAGCACTGATTTGGACGGGGACTACGAGCAGTACTTC	CASTDLDGDYEQYF
-	few	TRBV7-2	TRBJ2-1	TGTGCCAGCAGCCTAGGAGCCTACAATGAGCAGTTCTTC	CASSLGAYNEQFF
TRBD2	-	TRBV7-8	TRBJ2-7	TGTGCCAGCAGCGAGCGGCGGGAGACCTACGAGCAGTACTTC	CASSERRETYEQYF
-	few	TRBV14	TRBJ2-3	TGTGCCAGCAGCCAAGGAAAAGGGGGGGGCACAGATACGCAGTATTTT	CASSQGKGGGTDTQYF
TRBD1	few	TRBV15	TRBJ2-7	TGTGCCACCAGCATACAGGGGGCTTCCTACGAGCAGTACTTC	CATSIQGASYEQYF
-	few	TRBV29-1	TRBJ1-1	TGCAGCGTTGAAGGGGGGCCTGAAGCTTTCTTT	CSVEGGPEAFF
-	-	TRBV19	TRBJ1-4	TGTGCCAGCAAGCCGGGGATGTCCGGAGAAAAACTGTTTTTT	CASKPGMSGEKLFF
-	few	TRBV7-2	TRBJ1-1	TGTGCCAGCAGCTTAACCGTACCTATGAACACTGAAGCTTTCTTT	CASSLTVPMNTEAFF
TRBD2	-	TRBV28	TRBJ2-7	TGTGCCAGCAGTTCAGTGGGCGGGAGGGCCATCGAGCAGTACTTC	CASSSVGGRAIEQYF
-	-	TRBV7-9	TRBJ2-5	TGTGCCAGCAGCTCCAATGGACAGACACAAGAGACCCAGTACTTC	CASSSNGQTQETQYF
-	few	TRBV28	TRBJ2-5	TGTGCCAGCAGCGGGTCAGGGTACGAGACCCAGTACTTC	CASSGSGYETQYF
-	-	TRBV7-2	TRBJ2-6	TGTGCCAGCAGCTTAGCCTCCAGGGCCTCTGGGGCCAACGTCCTGACTTTC	CASSLASRASGANVLTF
TRBD1	few	TRBV6-1	TRBJ1-5	TGTGCCAGCAGTGAGGACAGGGTAGCCCCCACTCAGCCCCAGCATTTT	CASSEDRVAPTQPQHF
TRBD1	-	TRBV5-1	TRBJ1-2	TGCGCCAGCAGCCCCGACCCTGGACAGGACTATGGCTACACCTTC	CASSPDPGQDYGYTF
-	few	TRBV20-1	TRBJ2-7	TGCAGTGCGGGGGCCCTTGTCGAGCAGTACTTC	CSAGALVEQYF
-	-	TRBV9	TRBJ2-1	TGTGCCAGCAGCGACCCCGGCGGCGGGGGCATCTACAATGAGCAGTTCTTC	CASSDPGGGGIYNEQFF
TRBD2	-	TRBV19	TRBJ2-1	TGTGCCAGTAGTACGGGACTAGCGTTCAATGAGCAGTTCTTC	CASSTGLAFNEQFF
-	few	TRBV4-3	TRBJ2-3	TGCGCCAGCAGCCATAGCAGGGGGGCTAGCACAGATACGCAGTATTTT	CASSHSRGASTDTQYF
-	-	TRBV28	TRBJ2-7	TGTGCCAGCAGTTTCCTCGGGAGTAGCCACGAGCAGTACTTC	CASSFLGSSHEQYF
-	few	TRBV19	TRBJ2-7	TGTGCCAGTAGAACCGGGAACTCCTACGAGCAGTACTTC	CASRTGNSYEQYF
-	few	TRBV18	TRBJ2-1	TGTGCCAGCTCATTGGTACAGGCCCATAATGAGCAGTTCTTC	CASSLVQAHNEQFF
TRBD2	few	TRBV28	TRBJ2-1	TGTGCCAGCAGTCGGGAGGGCCTAGCCTATGAGCAGTTCTTC	CASSREGLAYEQFF
TRBD2	few	TRBV7-2	TRBJ2-1	TGTGCCAGCAGCCCCGGCGGGAGCTCCTACAATGAGCAGTTCTTC	CASSPGGSSYNEQFF
TRBD2	few	TRBV7-9	TRBJ2-1	TGTGCCAGCAGCCCTAGCGGGACCCACAATGAGCAGTTCTTC	CASSPSGTHNEQFF
-	few	TRBV9	TRBJ2-5	TGTGCCAGCAGCCCCTCGTACCAAGAGACCCAGTACTTC	CASSPSYQETQYF
TRBD2	few	TRBV5-1	TRBJ2-1	TGCGCCAGCAGCGGGATAGCTAGCGGGCCACATAATGAGCAGTTCTTC	CASSGIASGPHNEQFF
-	few	TRBV21-1	TRBJ1-1	TGTGCCAGCACCTTCTTAAGGACTAACACTGAAGCTTTCTTT	CASTFLRTNTEAFF
TRBD1	-	TRBV19	TRBJ2-4	TGTGCCAGTACGAATAGAGGGACAGGGGCTTTAAACATTCAGTACTTC	CASTNRGTGALNIQYF
TRBD2	few	TRBV30	TRBJ2-7	TGTGCCTGGAGCCTAGCGGGAGGCGAGCAGTACTTC	CAWSLAGGEQYF
-	-	TRBV7-2	TRBJ2-1	TGTGCCAGCAGCTCCACAGGAGACAATGAGCAGTTCTTC	CASSSTGDNEQFF
-	few	TRBV7-2	TRBJ1-4	TGTGCCAGCAGCTTGGCCCACAAATGGACAGATAATGAAAAACTGTTTTTT	CASSLAHKWTDNEKLFF
-	-	TRBV6-1	TRBJ2-3	TGTGCCAGCGCGTTCGCAGGGGCAGATACGCAGTATTTT	CASAFAGADTQYF
-	few	TRBV14	TRBJ1-5	TGTGCCAATCTTACGCGGGGGGCGTCAGGCAATCAGCCCCAGCATTTT	CANLTRGASGNQPQHF
-	-	TRBV6-1	TRBJ2-7	TGTGCCAGCAGCGAATCCCGCCGGACACCGTTTTTCCCCTACGAGCAGTACTTC	CASSESRRTPFFPYEQYF
-	-	TRBV18	TRBJ1-5	TGTGCCAGCTCACAAGGGGAGGATCAGCCCCAGCATTTT	CASSQGEDQPQHF
TRBD2	-	TRBV7-2	TRBJ2-5	TGTGCCAGCAGCTTAGCTAGCGGGAGGCAAGAGACCCAGTACTTC	CASSLASGRQETQYF